The rows below give T cell receptor beta chains drawn from one sample of a study of CD8 T cells in ankylosing spondylitis. TCRdb re-called the 5' RACE reads through MiXCR, storing one row per CDR3 protein. This sample has 250,000 or so distinct CDR3 sequences; roughly a quarter occur once, and the top ten carry 0.61%. The specimen sequenced was blood, either unsorted or a sorted T cell fraction (not recorded which). All receptors derive from a male donor with ankylosing spondylitis or in good health (not recorded which). CDR3s include the opening cysteine and the closing phenylalanine or tryptophan. The order of the fields is J gene, V gene, CDR3 protein.

>TRBJ2-3|TRBV6-1
CASSTGTGYTDTQYF
>TRBJ2-4|TRBV20-1
CSASTGLSPSGGILAKNIQYF
>TRBJ1-4|TRBV12-3/TRBV12-4
CASGGPYNEKLFF
>TRBJ1-2|TRBV6-1
CASSPGTGMNYGYTF
>TRBJ2-3|TRBV20-1
CSARDDLALDTQYF
>TRBJ2-7|TRBV20-1
CSARDRLAPYEQYF
>TRBJ2-5|TRBV5-1
CASSLMGGSQETQYF
>TRBJ2-1|TRBV5-1
CASSFRNRGGYNEQFF
>TRBJ1-5|TRBV20-1
CSALPGIGNQPQHF
>TRBJ2-4|TRBV24-1
CATGTGDKNIQYF
>TRBJ2-1|TRBV20-1
CSARDPSGSSGNFYNEQFF
>TRBJ2-7|TRBV20-1
CSARADRGGYEQYF